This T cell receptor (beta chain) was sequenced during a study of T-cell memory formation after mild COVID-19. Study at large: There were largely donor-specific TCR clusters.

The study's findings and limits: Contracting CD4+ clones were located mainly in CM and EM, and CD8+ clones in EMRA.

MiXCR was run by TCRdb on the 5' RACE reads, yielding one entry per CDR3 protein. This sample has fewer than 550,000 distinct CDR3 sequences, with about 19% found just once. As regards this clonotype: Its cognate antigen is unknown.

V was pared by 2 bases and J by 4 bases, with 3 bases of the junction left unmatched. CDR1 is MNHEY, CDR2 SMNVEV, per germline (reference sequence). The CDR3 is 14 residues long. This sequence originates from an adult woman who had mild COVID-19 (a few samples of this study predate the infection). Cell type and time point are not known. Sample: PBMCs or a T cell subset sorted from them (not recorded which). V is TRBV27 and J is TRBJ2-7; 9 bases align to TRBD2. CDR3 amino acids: CASSLLAGWYEQYF. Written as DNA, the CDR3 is TGTGCCAGCAGTTTACTAGCGGGATGGTACGAGCAGTACTTC.